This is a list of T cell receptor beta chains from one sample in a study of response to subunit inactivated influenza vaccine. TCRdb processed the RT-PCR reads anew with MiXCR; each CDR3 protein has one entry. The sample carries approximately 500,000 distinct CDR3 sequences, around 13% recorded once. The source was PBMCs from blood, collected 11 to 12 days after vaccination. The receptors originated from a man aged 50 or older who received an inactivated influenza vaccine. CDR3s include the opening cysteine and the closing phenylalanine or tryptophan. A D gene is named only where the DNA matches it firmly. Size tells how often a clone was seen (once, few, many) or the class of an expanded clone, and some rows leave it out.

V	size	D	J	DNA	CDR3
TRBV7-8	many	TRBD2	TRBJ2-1	TGTGCCAGCAGCTTATGGGGACTAGCGGGGGGGCAGTATGAGCAGTTCTTC	CASSLWGLAGGQYEQFF
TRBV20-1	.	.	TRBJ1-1	TGCAGTGCTAAACCGGGACATCTGAACACTGAAGCTTTCTTT	CSAKPGHLNTEAFF
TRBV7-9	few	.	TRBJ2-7	TGTGCCAGCAGCTTAGCAGAATATCGGGAAAGCTCCTACGAGCAGTACTTC	CASSLAEYRESSYEQYF
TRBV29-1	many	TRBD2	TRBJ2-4	TGCAGCGTTGAGTCAGCGGGAGGCCAAAAAAACATTCAGTACTTC	CSVESAGGQKNIQYF
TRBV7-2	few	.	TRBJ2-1	TGTGCCAGCAGCTTAGATCCGGGGGCCCGTAGTGAGCAGTTCTTC	CASSLDPGARSEQFF
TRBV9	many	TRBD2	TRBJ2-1	TGTGCCAGCAGCGTGCTAGCGGGAGGGTACAATGAGCAGTTCTTC	CASSVLAGGYNEQFF
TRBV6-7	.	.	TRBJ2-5	TGTGCCAGCAGTTGCTGCCCGGAAGAGACCCAGTACTTC	CASSCCPEETQYF
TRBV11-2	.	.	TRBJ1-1	TGTGCCAGCAGCGTCCGGGACCTACGGAACACTGAAGCTTTCTTT	CASSVRDLRNTEAFF
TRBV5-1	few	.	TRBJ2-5	TGCGCCAGCAGCTTGGCCTTGGGGTTCGTGAAGACCCAGTACTTC	CASSLALGFVKTQYF
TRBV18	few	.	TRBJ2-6	TGTGCCAGCTCACCACCGAACAGTGGCGGGGCCAACGTCCTGACTTTC	CASSPPNSGGANVLTF
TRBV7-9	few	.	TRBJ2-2	TGTGCCAGCCCCCCGGGCAGCACGAACACCGGGGAGCTGTTTTTT	CASPPGSTNTGELFF
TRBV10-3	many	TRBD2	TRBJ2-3	TGTGCCATCAGGTCCTCCTGGGGGGGTTCAGATACGCAGTATTTT	CAIRSSWGGSDTQYF
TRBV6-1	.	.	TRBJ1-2	TGTGCCAGCAGTGAACCCATAGGGTATGGCTACACCTTC	CASSEPIGYGYTF
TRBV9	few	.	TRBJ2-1	TGTGCCAGCAGCCCCCCTAGGGGTTACTCCTACAATGAGCAGTTCTTC	CASSPPRGYSYNEQFF
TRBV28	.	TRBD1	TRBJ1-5	TGTGCCAGCAGTAACGGCAAACAGGGGACTAGTCAGCCCCAGCATTTT	CASSNGKQGTSQPQHF
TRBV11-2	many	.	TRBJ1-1	TGTGCCAGCAGCTTTCCGGGGCGCACTGAAGCTTTCTTT	CASSFPGRTEAFF
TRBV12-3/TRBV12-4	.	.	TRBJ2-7	TGTGCCAGCTTACAGGCGGGGATTTACGAGCAGTACTTC	CASLQAGIYEQYF
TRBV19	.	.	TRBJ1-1	TGTGCCAGTAGTATAGATCTATGGGGCCCTGAAGCTTTCTTT	CASSIDLWGPEAFF
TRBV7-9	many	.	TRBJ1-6	TGTGCCAGCAGCTTTGGGGATCGAAATTCACCCCTCCACTTT	CASSFGDRNSPLHF
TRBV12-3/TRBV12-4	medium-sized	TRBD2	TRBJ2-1	TGTGCCAGCAGCCCCGGGACTAGCGGGGTGGGGGAGCAGTTCTTC	CASSPGTSGVGEQFF
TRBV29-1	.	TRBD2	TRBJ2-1	TGCAGCTTCCTTCAGGGACTAGCGGGATGGGGAACCGGTGAGCAGTTCTTC	CSFLQGLAGWGTGEQFF
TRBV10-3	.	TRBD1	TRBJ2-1	TGTGCCATCACCCAAAACCCGGGACAGGCCTACAATGAGCAGTTCTTC	CAITQNPGQAYNEQFF
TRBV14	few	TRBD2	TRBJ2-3	TGTGCCAGCAGCCAAATAGCGGGAGGCCTTACGCAGTATTTT	CASSQIAGGLTQYF
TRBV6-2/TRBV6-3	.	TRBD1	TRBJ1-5	TGTGCCAGCAGTCTTCTACAGGGGGCTGACAATCAGCCCCAGCATTTT	CASSLLQGADNQPQHF
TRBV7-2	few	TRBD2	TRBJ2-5	TGTGCCAGCAGCTTATTCCTAGCGGGGGGGCCTGAGACCCAGTACTTC	CASSLFLAGGPETQYF
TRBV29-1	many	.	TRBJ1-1	TGCAGCGTTGAATATACCGGACAGACTGAAGCTTTCTTT	CSVEYTGQTEAFF
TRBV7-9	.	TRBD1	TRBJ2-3	TGTGCCAGCAGCCCTTGGACAGGGACAAGCACAGATACGCAGTATTTT	CASSPWTGTSTDTQYF
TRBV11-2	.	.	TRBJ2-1	TGTGCCAGCAGCTTAAGCCCGCCCAATGAGCAGTTCTTC	CASSLSPPNEQFF
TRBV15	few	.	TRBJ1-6	TGTGCCACCAGCAGGGAGCAGGGTAATTCACCCCTCCACTTT	CATSREQGNSPLHF
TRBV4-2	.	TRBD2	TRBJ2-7	TGTGCCAGCAGCCAGGGCAGGGTCCTCGGCGGGAGCTACGAGCAGTACTTC	CASSQGRVLGGSYEQYF
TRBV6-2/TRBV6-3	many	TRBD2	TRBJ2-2	TGTGCCAGCAGTTCATCAGCGGGAGCCCTAACCGGGGAGCTGTTTTTT	CASSSSAGALTGELFF
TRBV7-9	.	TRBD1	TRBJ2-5	TGTGCCAGCAGCCGTAGCCAGGGGGTCCAAGAGACCCAGTACTTC	CASSRSQGVQETQYF
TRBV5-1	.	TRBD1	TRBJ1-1	TGCGCCAGCCCTGGACAGGGGGACACTGAAGCTTTCTTT	CASPGQGDTEAFF
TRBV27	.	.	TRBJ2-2	TGTGCCAGCAGAAGCACGGCTAGCTCGAGCACCGGGGAGCTGTTTTTT	CASRSTASSSTGELFF
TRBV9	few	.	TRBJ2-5	TGTGCCAGCAGCGTAACGGGGCCGTCGGAGACCCAGTACTTC	CASSVTGPSETQYF
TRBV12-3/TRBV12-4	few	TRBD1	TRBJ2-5	TGTGCCAGCAGTTCGGGACAGACGTACGGGACCCAGTACTTC	CASSSGQTYGTQYF
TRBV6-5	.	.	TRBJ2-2	TGTGCCAGCAGTTACTCTAAGGACGGTGCGCTGTTTTTT	CASSYSKDGALFF
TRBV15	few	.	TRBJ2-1	TGTGCCACCAGCATGAGGGGGAGGGGGCGCCAGGATGAGCAGTTCTTC	CATSMRGRGRQDEQFF
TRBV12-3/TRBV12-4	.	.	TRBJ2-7	TGTGCCAGCAGTTTAGCCGAAATTACGGCCGAGCAGTACTTC	CASSLAEITAEQYF
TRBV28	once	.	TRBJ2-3	TGTGCCAGCAGTTTATCAGGGTCCGGGAGCACAGATACGCAGTATTTT	CASSLSGSGSTDTQYF
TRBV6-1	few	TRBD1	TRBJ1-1	TGTGCCAGCAGCTCTTCTATGGGGAGGGGGCGAAGATCCGATCAGGAAGCTTTCTTT	CASSSSMGRGRRSDQEAFF
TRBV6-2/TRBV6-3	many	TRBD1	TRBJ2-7	TGTGCCAGCAGGATCACCCCCCAGGGGGCTCCCTACGAGCAGTACTTC	CASRITPQGAPYEQYF
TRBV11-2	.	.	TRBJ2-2	TGTGCCAGCAGGCATCCTCGGGACACCGGGGAGCTGTTTTTT	CASRHPRDTGELFF
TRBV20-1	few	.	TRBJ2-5	TGCAGTGCTAGAGAGCTGGCGGAAGAGACCCAGTACTTC	CSARELAEETQYF
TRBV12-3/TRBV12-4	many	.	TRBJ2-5	TGTGCCAGCAGTTTCGCTGAAGAGACCCAGTACTTC	CASSFAEETQYF
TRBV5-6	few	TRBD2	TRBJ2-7	TGTGCCAGCAGCTCCCTAGCGGGAGACGACTACGAGCAGTACTTC	CASSSLAGDDYEQYF
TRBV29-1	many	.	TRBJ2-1	TGCAGCGTTGAAGGTTGGGACCGTAGATCAAATGAGCAGTTCTTC	CSVEGWDRRSNEQFF
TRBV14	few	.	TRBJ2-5	TGTGCCAGCAGCCCCCGGCAGGGCAGTCAAGAGACCCAGTACTTC	CASSPRQGSQETQYF
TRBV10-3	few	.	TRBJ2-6	TGTGCCATCAGTGACTGGATGGACACCTCTGGGGCCAACGTCCTGACTTTC	CAISDWMDTSGANVLTF
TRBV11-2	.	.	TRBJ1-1	TGTGCCAGCAGCTCCAACGCGAACACTGAAGCTTTCTTT	CASSSNANTEAFF
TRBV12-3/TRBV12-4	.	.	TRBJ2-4	TGTGCCAGCAGCCACACAGGGGCGGGGGACATTCAGTACTTC	CASSHTGAGDIQYF
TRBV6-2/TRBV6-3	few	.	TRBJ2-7	TGTGCCAGCAGTTACGGGTCTCGGACTCCGACCTACGAGCAGTACTTC	CASSYGSRTPTYEQYF
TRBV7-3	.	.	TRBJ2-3	TGTGCCATCAGCCCAGGTGGTGTATTTTCAGATACGCAGTATTTT	CAISPGGVFSDTQYF
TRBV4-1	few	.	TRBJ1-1	TGCGCCAGCAGCCTCACTACCATGAACACTGAAGCTTTCTTT	CASSLTTMNTEAFF
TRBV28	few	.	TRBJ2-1	TGTGCCAGCAGTTTAACGGGACTCCCCTCCCAGAATGAGCAGTTCTTC	CASSLTGLPSQNEQFF
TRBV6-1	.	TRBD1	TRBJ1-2	TGTGCCAGCAGCCCAGGGGGCGTCCGCTATGGCTACACCTTC	CASSPGGVRYGYTF
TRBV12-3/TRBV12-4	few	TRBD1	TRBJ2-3	TGTGCCAGCAGCCCGACAGGGGGTAGGAATACGCAGTATTTT	CASSPTGGRNTQYF
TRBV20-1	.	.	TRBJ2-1	TGCAGTGCTAGAGGGCCTGGGAGTAATGAGCAGTTCTTC	CSARGPGSNEQFF
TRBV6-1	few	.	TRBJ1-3	TGTGCCAGCAATGTCCTCCCTGGAAACACCATATATTTT	CASNVLPGNTIYF